Presented here are 4 T cell receptor beta chains from one specimen sequenced in a study of regulatory T cells in long-lasting Graves disease. TCR beta libraries were built with iRepertoire HTBI primers and Arm-PCR of CDR3 regions. TCRdb fed the multiplex PCR reads into MiXCR, producing one record per CDR3 protein. The table has 530,000 or so distinct CDR3 sequences, roughly 14% seen once. As for time point: newly diagnosed GD, antithyroid drugs for less than 3 months. The TCR library was made from RNA that had been extracted from PBMCs in TRIzol. The data also belong to a second study, concerning T cells in Graves' hyperthyroidism and ophthalmopathy.

The material was peripheral blood mononuclear cells (PBMCs), obtained at new diagnosis, from a patient treated with antithyroid drugs. The receptors were gathered from a man aged 25-45 years with Graves disease.

In the case of this clonotype: The junction departs from germline at one end; a sequencing error may be responsible. The chain combines TRBV5-1 with TRBJ1-2, with 7 positions matching TRBD1. The CDR3 runs 15 residues. The germline V gene has CDR1 SGHRS and CDR2 YFSETQ. DNA for the CDR3: TGTGCCAGCGGCGAACAGGGGCGGAGGTTCGGAGGCTACACCTTC. Amino acids: CASGEQGRRFGGYTF.

This clonotype has a count of ten or more. As DNA, the CDR3 is TGCGCCAGCAGTGAGATCAGAAAGACCTATAGCAATCAGCCCCAGCATTTT. Amino acids: CASSEIRKTYSNQPQHF. The chain has TRBV10-2 and TRBJ1-5, with unresolved D. Germline-derived CDR1 and CDR2 are WSHSY and SAAADI. Deletions cut 2 bases from V and 0 bases from J, with 14 bases between. The CDR3 covers 17 residues.

The table lists this clonotype with many counts. For the CDR3, the DNA is TGCGCCAGCAGCTTGGCCAAGCTTTCCCTTACCTACAATGAGCAGTTCTTC. Translation gives CASSLAKLSLTYNEQFF. V usage is TRBV5-1 and J usage is TRBJ2-1, with no clear D. The CDR3 spans 17 residues. The germline CDR1 and CDR2 sequences are SGHRS and YFSETQ. V was cut by 0 bases and J by 2 bases, with 15 bases left in between.

This rearrangement joins TRBV20-1 to TRBJ2-5, with D possibly being TRBD2 (5 bases). Trimming left V 6 bases short and J 7 bases short, with 12 bases between. The germline V gene has CDR1 DFQATT and CDR2 SNEGSKA (reference sequence). The CDR3 length is 11 residues. The CDR3 DNA follows: TGCAGTGCCAGGACCGAGGGGACCCAGTACTTC. The encoded protein is CSARTEGTQYF.